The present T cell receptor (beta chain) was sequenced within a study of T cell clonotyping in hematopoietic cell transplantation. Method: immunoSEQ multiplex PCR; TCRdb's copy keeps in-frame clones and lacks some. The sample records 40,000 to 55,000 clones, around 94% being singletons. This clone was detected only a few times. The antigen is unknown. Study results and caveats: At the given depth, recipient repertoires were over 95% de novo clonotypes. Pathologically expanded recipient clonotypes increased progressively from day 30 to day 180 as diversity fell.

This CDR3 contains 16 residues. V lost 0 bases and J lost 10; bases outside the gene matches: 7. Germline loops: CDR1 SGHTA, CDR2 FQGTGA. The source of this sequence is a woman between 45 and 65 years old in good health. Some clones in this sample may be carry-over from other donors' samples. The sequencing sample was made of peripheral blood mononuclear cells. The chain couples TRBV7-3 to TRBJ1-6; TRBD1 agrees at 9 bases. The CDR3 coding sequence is TGTGCCAGCAGCTTAACGTGGGGACAGGGTGGCTCACCCCTCCACTTT. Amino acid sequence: CASSLTWGQGGSPLHF.